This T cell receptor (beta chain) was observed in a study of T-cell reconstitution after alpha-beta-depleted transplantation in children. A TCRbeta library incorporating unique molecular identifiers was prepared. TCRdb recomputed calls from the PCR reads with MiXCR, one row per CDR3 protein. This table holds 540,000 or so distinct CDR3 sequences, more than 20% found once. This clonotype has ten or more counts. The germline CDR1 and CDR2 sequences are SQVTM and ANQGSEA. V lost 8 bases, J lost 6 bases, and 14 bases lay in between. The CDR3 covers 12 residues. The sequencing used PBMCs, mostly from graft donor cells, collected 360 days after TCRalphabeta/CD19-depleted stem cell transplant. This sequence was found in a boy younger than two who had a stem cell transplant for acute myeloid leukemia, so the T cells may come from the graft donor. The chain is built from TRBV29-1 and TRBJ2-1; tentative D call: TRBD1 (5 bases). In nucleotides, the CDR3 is TGCAGCACTAAAAGGGGCGGCAATGAGCAGTTCTTC. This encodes CSTKRGGNEQFF.